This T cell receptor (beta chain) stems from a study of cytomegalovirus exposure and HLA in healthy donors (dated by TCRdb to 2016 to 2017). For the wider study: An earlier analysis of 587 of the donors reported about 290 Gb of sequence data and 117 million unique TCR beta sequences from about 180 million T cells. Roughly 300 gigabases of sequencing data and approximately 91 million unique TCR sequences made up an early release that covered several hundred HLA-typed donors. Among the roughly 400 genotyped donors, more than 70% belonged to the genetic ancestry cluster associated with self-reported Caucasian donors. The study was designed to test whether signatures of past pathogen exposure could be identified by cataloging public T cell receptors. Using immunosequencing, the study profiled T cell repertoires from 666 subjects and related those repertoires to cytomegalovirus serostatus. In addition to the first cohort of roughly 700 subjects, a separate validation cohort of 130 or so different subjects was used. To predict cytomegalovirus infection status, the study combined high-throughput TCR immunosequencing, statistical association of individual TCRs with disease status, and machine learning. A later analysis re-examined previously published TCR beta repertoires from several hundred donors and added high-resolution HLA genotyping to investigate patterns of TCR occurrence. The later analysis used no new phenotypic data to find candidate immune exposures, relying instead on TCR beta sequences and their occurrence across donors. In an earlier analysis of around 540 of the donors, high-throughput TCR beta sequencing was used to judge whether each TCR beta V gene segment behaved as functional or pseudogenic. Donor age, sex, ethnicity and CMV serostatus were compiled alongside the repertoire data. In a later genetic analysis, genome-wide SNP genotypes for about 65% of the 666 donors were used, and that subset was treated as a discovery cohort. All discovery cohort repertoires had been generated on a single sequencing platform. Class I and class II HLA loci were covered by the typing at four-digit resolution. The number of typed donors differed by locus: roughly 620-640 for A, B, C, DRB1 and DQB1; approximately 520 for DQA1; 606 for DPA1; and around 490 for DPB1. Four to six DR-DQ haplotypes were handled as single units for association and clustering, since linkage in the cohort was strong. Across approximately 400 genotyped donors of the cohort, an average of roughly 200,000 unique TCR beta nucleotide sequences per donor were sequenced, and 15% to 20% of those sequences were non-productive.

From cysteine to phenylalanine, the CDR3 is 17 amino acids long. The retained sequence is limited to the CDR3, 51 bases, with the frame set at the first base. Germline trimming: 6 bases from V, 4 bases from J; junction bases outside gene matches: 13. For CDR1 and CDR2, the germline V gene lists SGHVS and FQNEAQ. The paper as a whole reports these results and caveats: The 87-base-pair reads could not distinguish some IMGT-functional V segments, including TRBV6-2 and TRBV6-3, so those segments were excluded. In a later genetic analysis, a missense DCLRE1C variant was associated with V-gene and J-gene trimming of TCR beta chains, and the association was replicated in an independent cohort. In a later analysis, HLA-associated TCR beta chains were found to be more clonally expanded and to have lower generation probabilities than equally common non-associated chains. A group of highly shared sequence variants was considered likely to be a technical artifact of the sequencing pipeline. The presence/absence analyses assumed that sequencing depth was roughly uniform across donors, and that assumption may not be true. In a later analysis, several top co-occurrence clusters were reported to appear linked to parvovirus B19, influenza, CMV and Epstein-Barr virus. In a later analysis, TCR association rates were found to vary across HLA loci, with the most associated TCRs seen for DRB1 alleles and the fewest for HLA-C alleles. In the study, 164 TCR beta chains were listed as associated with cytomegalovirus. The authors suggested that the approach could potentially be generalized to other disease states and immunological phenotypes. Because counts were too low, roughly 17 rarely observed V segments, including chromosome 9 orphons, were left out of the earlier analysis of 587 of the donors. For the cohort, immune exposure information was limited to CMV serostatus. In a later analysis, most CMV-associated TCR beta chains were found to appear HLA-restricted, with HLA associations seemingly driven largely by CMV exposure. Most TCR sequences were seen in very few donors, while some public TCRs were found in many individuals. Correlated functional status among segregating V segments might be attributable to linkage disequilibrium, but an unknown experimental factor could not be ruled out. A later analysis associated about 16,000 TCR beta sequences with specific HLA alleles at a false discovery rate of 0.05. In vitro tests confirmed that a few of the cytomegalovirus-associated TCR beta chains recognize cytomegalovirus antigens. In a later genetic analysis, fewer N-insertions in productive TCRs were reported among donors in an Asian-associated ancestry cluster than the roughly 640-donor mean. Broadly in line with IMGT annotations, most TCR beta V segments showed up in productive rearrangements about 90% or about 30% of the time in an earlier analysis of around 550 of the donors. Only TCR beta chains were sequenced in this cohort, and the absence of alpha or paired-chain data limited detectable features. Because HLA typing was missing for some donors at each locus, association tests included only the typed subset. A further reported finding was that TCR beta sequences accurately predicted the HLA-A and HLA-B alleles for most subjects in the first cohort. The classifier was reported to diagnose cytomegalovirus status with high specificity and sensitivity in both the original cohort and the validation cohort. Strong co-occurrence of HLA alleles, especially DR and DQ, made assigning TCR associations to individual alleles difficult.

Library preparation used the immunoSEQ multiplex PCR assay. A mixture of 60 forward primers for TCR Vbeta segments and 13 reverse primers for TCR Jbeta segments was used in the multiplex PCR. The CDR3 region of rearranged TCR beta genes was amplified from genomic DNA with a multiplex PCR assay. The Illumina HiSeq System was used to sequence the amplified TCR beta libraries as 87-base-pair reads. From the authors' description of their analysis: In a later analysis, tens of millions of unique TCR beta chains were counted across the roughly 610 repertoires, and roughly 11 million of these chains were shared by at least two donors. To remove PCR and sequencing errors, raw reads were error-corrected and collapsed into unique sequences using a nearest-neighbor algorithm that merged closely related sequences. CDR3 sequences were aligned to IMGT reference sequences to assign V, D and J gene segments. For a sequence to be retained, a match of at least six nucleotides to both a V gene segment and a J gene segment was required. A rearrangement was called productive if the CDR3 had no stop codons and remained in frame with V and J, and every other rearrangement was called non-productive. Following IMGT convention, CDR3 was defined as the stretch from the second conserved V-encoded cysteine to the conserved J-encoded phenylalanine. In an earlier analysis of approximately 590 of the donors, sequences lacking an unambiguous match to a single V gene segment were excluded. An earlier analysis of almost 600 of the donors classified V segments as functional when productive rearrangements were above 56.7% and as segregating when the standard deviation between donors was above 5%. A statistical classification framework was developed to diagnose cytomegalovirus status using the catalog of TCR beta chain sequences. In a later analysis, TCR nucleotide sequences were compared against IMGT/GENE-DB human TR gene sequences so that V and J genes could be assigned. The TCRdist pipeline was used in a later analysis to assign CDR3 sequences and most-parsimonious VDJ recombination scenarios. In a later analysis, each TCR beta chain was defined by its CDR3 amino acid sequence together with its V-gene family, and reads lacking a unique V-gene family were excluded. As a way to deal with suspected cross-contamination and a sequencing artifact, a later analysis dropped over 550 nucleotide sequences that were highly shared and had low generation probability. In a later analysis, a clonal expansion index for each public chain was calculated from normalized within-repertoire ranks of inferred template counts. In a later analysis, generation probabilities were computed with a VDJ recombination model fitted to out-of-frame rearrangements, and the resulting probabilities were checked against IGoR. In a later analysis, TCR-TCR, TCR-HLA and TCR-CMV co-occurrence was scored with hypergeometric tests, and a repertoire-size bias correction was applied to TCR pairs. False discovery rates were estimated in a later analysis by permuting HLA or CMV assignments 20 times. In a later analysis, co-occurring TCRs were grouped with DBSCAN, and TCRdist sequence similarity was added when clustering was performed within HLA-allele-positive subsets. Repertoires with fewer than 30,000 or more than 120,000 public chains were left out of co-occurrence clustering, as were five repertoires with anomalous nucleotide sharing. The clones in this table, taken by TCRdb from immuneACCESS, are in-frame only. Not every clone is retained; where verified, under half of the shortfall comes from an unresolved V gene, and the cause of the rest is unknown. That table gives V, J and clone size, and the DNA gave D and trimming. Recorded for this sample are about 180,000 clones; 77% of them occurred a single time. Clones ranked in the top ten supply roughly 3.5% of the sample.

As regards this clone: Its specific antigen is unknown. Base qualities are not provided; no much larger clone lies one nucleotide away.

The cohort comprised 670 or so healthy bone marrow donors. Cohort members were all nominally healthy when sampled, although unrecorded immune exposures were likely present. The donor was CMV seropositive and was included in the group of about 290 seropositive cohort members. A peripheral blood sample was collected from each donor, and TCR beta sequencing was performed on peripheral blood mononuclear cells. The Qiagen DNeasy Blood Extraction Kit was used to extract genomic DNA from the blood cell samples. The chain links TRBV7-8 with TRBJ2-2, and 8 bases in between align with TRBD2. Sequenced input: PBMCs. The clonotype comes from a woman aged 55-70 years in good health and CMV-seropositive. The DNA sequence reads TGTGCCAGCAGTATTTTCGGGAGGGGGGGCCCCACCGGGGAGCTGTTTTTT. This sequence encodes CASSIFGRGGPTGELFF.